This T cell receptor (beta chain) was obtained from a study of T-cell reconstitution after alpha-beta-depleted transplantation in children. Findings and limits, study-wide: Several hundred rapidly expanded clones from non-depleted graft cells reportedly supplied alpha-beta T cells about two months post-transplant. Surviving recipient cells, namely T cells and thymic progenitors, were the source of high day-60 TCRbeta diversity in some patients.

The length of the CDR3 is 16 residues. Trimming cost V 4 bases and J 3 bases; bases outside gene matches: 8. Germline assignment: CDR1 SEHNR and CDR2 FQNEAQ (reference sequence). This clonotype was observed a handful of times. As yet, its antigen is unknown. A library of TCRbeta sequences, prepared with unique molecular identifiers, was generated. One entry per CDR3 protein, called by TCRdb with MiXCR from the PCR reads. The sample carries roughly 350,000 distinct CDR3 sequences, around 15% recorded once. This sequence joins TRBV7-9 and TRBJ2-1, with 8 nucleotides matching TRBD1. The clonotype comes from a male patient under 10 years old who had a stem cell transplant for acute lymphoblastic leukemia, so the T cells may come from the graft donor. Here the sequenced sample was PBMCs, mostly from graft donor cells, taken 360 days after TCRalphabeta/CD19-depleted stem cell transplant. The CDR3 sequence is CASSCPLGQDYNEQFF. The CDR3 nucleotides are TGTGCCAGCAGCTGCCCTCTGGGACAGGACTACAATGAGCAGTTCTTC.